Detailed here is one T cell receptor (beta chain). The data belong to a study of CD8+ T cells in alopecia areata. Reverse transcription of extracted RNA yielded cDNA, which provided the sequencing template. The data were produced by immunoSEQ multiplex PCR, yet TCRdb's version contains in-frame clones alone and is incomplete. Of about 250,000 clones listed, about 60% are singletons. The CDR3 has 17 amino acids. Trimming removed 1 base from V and 0 bases from J, with 16 bases in between. CDR1 and CDR2 from the germline V gene are SGHTA and FQGNSA. Described treatment: oral pan-JAK inhibitor, 5-10 mg twice daily.

The TCR originated in a human donor with alopecia areata. The chain uses TRBV7-2 and TRBJ2-7, with D hard to call. Here the sequenced sample was CD4+ T cells sorted from blood, taken at roughly week 53, from a patient treated with tofacitinib. DNA of the CDR3: TGTGCCAGCAGCTTAGGGGTTCGGGCCGGCAGCTCCTACGAGCAGTACTTC. It is translated as CASSLGVRAGSSYEQYF.